This TCR beta chain was recorded in a study of blood T cell repertoires in COVID-19. Study in general: COVID-19 samples from acute and convalescent phases originated in the United States, Italy and Spain. PBMCs, B-cell-depleted T cells, or T cells provided the cDNA or gDNA that made up the material.

The CDR3 consists of 15 residues. Germline V CDR1 and CDR2: LNHDA, SQIVND (reference sequence). The V end was cut by 3 bases, the J end by 4 bases, with 15 bases between. In its sample, this clone was seen once. The assay was immunoSEQ multiplex PCR, and TCRdb's table has in-frame clones only and misses some. The table lists 130,000 to 150,000 clones, roughly four fifths of them singletons. Sequencing used peripheral blood. The source of this sequence is a human donor with acute or convalescent COVID-19. The donor label of this sample is uncertain. The gene calls are TRBV19 and TRBJ1-2, with D tentatively TRBD1 (5 bases). CDR3 sequence (DNA): TGTGCCAGTAGTATCAAGGCAGGGTTTGGCTATGGCTACACCTTC. Residues: CASSIKAGFGYGYTF.